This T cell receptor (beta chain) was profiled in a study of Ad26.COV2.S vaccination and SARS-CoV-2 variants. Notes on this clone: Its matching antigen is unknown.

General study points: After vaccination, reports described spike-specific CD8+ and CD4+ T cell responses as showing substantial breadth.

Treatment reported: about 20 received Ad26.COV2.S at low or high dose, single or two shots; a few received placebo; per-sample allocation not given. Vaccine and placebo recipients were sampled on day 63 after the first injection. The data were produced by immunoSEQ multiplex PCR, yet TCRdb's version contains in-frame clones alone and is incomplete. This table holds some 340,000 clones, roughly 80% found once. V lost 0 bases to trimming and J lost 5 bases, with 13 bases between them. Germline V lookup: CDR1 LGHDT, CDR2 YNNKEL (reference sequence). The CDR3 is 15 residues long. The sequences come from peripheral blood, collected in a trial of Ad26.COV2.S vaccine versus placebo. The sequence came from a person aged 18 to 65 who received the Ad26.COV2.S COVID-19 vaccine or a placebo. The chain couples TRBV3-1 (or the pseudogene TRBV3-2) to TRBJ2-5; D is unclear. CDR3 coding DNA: TGTGCCAGCAGCCAAGATCGGGCCCCGTGGGAGACCCAGTACTTC. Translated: CASSQDRAPWETQYF.